This T cell receptor (beta chain) was recovered during a study of T-cell reconstitution after alpha-beta-depleted transplantation in children. Unique molecular identifiers were used in preparing the TCRbeta library. TCRdb used MiXCR to reprocess the PCR reads, holding one entry per CDR3 protein. The sample carries 250,000 to 350,000 distinct CDR3 sequences, 9.9% recorded once. This clonotype occurred many times. Germline V CDR1 and CDR2: MNHEY, SVGAGI. This CDR3 has 16 amino acids. The V segment lost 2 bases and the J segment 4 bases; nucleotides outside the gene matches: 7. This clonotype was sampled from a human donor who donated a stem cell graft to a child with SCID. Here the sequenced sample was PBMCs from the stem cell graft donor, taken from the stem cell graft. The chain is built from TRBV6-5 and TRBJ1-1; 10 nucleotides agree with TRBD1. The chain's CDR3 is CASSYGWDRGATEAFF. The CDR3 nucleotides read TGTGCCAGCAGTTACGGATGGGACAGGGGAGCCACTGAAGCTTTCTTT.